The 20 T cell receptor beta chains reported below all come from one sample, sequenced in a study of blood T cell repertoires in COVID-19 (dated by TCRdb to the early 2020s). The method behind the library was the immunoSEQ multiplex PCR assay. TCRdb limited this immuneACCESS table to in-frame rearrangements with V and J called. A share of clones is missing; checked studies link under half to unresolved V genes, and the rest is unexplained. Recorded for this sample are about 50,000 clones; around 88% of them occurred a single time. The top ten constitute approximately 2.1% of the sample. The specimen sequenced was peripheral blood. The receptor set was obtained from a woman aged 55-70 years with acute or convalescent COVID-19.

This clone was observed once. This chain uses TRBV5-1 with TRBJ2-3; possibly TRBD1 for D (5 bases). The V gene lost 2 bases and the J gene lost 6 bases, with 31 bases spanning the gap. The V gene's germline CDR1 is SGHRS and CDR2 YFSETQ. This CDR3 comprises 20 residues. The CDR3 protein is CASSFRMAITAGHTPDTQYF. The CDR3, as DNA: TGCGCCAGCAGCTTCCGCATGGCCATAACGGCAGGACACACACCGGATACGCAGTATTTT.

The chain joins TRBV5-1 to TRBJ2-3; tentatively, D is TRBD1 (5 bases). CDR3 length: 13 amino acids. V was trimmed by 6 bases and J by 4 bases, leaving 12 bases between them. CDR1 and CDR2 (germline): SGHRS, YFSETQ. CDR3 nucleotide sequence: TGCGCCAGCAAGGCAGGGCCGGCAGATACGCAGTATTTT. As protein: CASKAGPADTQYF.

The V and J genes are TRBV30 and TRBJ1-5, with a tentative D call TRBD1 (5 bases). The CDR3 has 13 amino acids. V was clipped by 2 bases and J by 5 bases, with 10 bases between them. Germline CDR1 is GTSNPN and CDR2 is SVGIG (reference sequence). In nucleotides, the CDR3 is TGTGCCTGGAGTTCACAGGACGATCAGCCCCAGCATTTT. Translated, it gives CAWSSQDDQPQHF. Looking up the rest from reference TRBV30 and TRBJ1-5 gives the full variable domain: SQTIHQWPATLVQPVGSPLSLECTVEGTSNPNLYWYRQAAGRGLQLLFYSVGIGQISSEVPQNLSASRPQDRQFILSSKKLLLSDSGFYLCAWSSQDDQPQHFGDGTRLSIL.

The chain employs TRBV27 and TRBJ2-3; 7 positions agree with TRBD2. V dropped 2 bases and J dropped 1; count of bases not matched to a gene: 12. CDR1 and CDR2 from the germline V gene are MNHEY and SMNVEV (reference sequence). The CDR3 length is 18 residues. The CDR3 DNA reads as TGTGCCAGCAGTTTAAAGGGCGGGAGTATAGTTCGCACAGATACGCAGTATTTT. Encoded protein: CASSLKGGSIVRTDTQYF.

CDR3: CASSLGQLDQPQHF. CDR3 DNA sequence: TGTGCCAGCAGCTTAGGACAGCTGGATCAGCCCCAGCATTTT. This sequence joins TRBV7-9 and TRBJ1-5; D perhaps matches TRBD1 (5 bases). The CDR3 sequence is 14 residues long. CDR1 is SEHNR, CDR2 FQNEAQ, per germline (reference sequence). Trimming pared 1 base from V and 5 bases from J, leaving 9 bases between.

The J gene is TRBJ1-2, the V gene TRBV28, with no clear D. There are 14 residues in the CDR3. The germline V and J ends were trimmed by 3 bases and 3 bases, with 11 bases remaining between them. The germline gives CDR1 MDHEN, CDR2 SYDVKM. The CDR3 region is CASSFARGDYGYTF. The DNA for the CDR3 is TGTGCCAGCAGTTTTGCCCGGGGAGACTATGGCTACACCTTC.

The chain carries TRBV5-1 and TRBJ2-5; 7 bases map to TRBD1. The junction had 12 bases not matched to a gene; V was cut back by 0 bases and J by 4 bases. CDR1 and CDR2 from the germline V gene are SGHRS and YFSETQ. This CDR3 comprises 17 residues. CDR3 sequence reads: CASSLALTGAGTETQYF. CDR3 DNA sequence: TGCGCCAGCAGCTTGGCCCTTACAGGGGCGGGTACAGAGACCCAGTACTTC.

The chain combines TRBV5-8 with TRBJ2-1; 7 bases are a match to TRBD1. The junction had 5 bases not matched to a gene; V was cut back by 2 bases and J by 0 bases. The CDR3 is made up of 16 amino acids. Germline V CDR1 and CDR2: SGHTS, YDEGEE. In DNA, the CDR3 is TGTGCCAGCAGCTTTGAGGGACAGAGCTCCTACAATGAGCAGTTCTTC. Translation: CASSFEGQSSYNEQFF.

The chain recombines TRBV2 with TRBJ2-2; 7 bases fit TRBD1. This CDR3 has 13 residues. The junction had 5 bases not matched to a gene; V was cut back by 5 bases and J by 8 bases. CDR1 and CDR2 (germline): SNHLY, FYNNEI. CDR3 nucleotide sequence: TGTGCCAGCAGTTCCGACAGGGATGGGGAGCTGTTTTTT. Translation gives CASSSDRDGELFF.

The chain recombines TRBV18 with TRBJ1-4, with D perhaps matching TRBD1 (6 bases). This CDR3 comprises 15 residues. The V end lost 3 bases, the J end lost 8 bases, and 16 bases lay between the germline ends. CDR1 is KGHSH and CDR2 is LQKENI in the germline V gene. The CDR3 region is CASSPPDSLGEKLFF. The CDR3 region has the DNA TGTGCCAGCTCACCCCCGGACAGCCTCGGGGAAAAACTGTTTTTT.

The J gene is TRBJ1-2, the V gene TRBV5-4; tentatively, D is TRBD1 (6 bases). Germline CDR1 reads SGHNT; CDR2 reads YYREEE (reference sequence). The CDR3 consists of 15 residues. Deletions cut 4 bases from V and 4 bases from J, with 17 bases between. CDR3 DNA: TGTGCCAGCAGCGTACCCGGGACAAAGGCCTATGGCTACACCTTC. Its translation: CASSVPGTKAYGYTF. Full variable domain (missing parts from reference TRBV5-4 and TRBJ1-2): ETGVTQSPTHLIKTRGQQVTLRCSSQSGHNTVSWYQQALGQGPQFIFQYYREEENGRGNFPPRFSGLQFPNYSSELNVNALELDDSALYLCASSVPGTKAYGYTFGSGTRLTVV.

The chain joins TRBV12-3 or TRBV12-4 to TRBJ1-1; the D gene is possibly TRBD1 (6 bases). The CDR3 covers 13 residues. V shed 6 bases and J shed 4 bases, with 12 bases lying between them. The CDR3 region is CASSSGGLTEAFF. As DNA, the CDR3 is TGTGCCAGCAGCTCGGGGGGGCTCACTGAAGCTTTCTTT.

This rearrangement joins TRBV6-6 to TRBJ1-2; D possibly corresponds to TRBD1 (6 bases). This CDR3 is built from 16 residues. Germline V lookup: CDR1 MNHNY, CDR2 SVGAGI (reference sequence). Trimming cost V 5 bases and J 4 bases, with 20 bases left between them. CDR3 nucleotides: TGTGCCAGCAGTCCAAACCCGACAGGTAACGGCTATGGCTACACCTTC. It yields the protein CASSPNPTGNGYGYTF.

The sample holds a few counts of this clone. The chain has TRBV6-5 and TRBJ1-1; a weak D match, TRBD1 (5 bases). V lost 0 bases to trimming and J lost 6 bases, with 14 bases between them. CDR1 is MNHEY, CDR2 SVGAGI, per germline. The CDR3 runs 15 residues. The CDR3 region has the DNA TGTGCCAGCAGTTACTCGAGATTTCAGACAGCTGAAGCTTTCTTT. This codes for CASSYSRFQTAEAFF.

This sequence joins TRBV9 and TRBJ2-3; D call uncertain. The CDR3 sequence is 13 residues long. Trimming stripped 3 bases from V and 4 bases from J, with 9 bases between. In germline, CDR1 is SGDLS, CDR2 YYNGEE. This chain's CDR3 is CASSAEVPDTQYF. Here the CDR3 DNA reads TGTGCCAGCAGCGCAGAGGTGCCAGATACGCAGTATTTT.

V gene TRBV6-5 combines with J gene TRBJ1-5, with D possibly matching TRBD1 (5 bases). The V end lost 7 bases, the J end lost 8 bases, and 15 bases lay between the germline ends. This CDR3 has 13 residues. CDR1 and CDR2 (germline): MNHEY, SVGAGI. The CDR3 DNA is TGTGCCAGCACGGTACGGGGACTGGAGCCCCAGCATTTT. Amino acid sequence: CASTVRGLEPQHF.

The chain links TRBV9 to TRBJ2-6, with 9 bases aligning to TRBD2. The CDR3 has 16 residues. V gave up 5 bases and J gave up 2 bases; unmatched junction bases: 5. Germline V gene data show CDR1 as SGDLS and CDR2 as YYNGEE. DNA of the CDR3: TGTGCCAGCAGTAGCGGGAGTTTGGCTGGGGCCAACGTCCTGACTTTC. It specifies CASSSGSLAGANVLTF.

This chain's CDR3 is CASSRGQGISYEQYF. The CDR3 DNA reads TGTGCCAGTAGCCGCGGGCAGGGGATCTCCTACGAGCAGTACTTC. The chain has TRBV19 and TRBJ2-7, with a weak D call TRBD1 (6 bases). CDR3 size: 15 residues. CDR1 LNHDA and CDR2 SQIVND come from the germline V gene (reference sequence). The V end was cut by 6 bases, the J end by 0 bases, with 15 bases between.

The chain links TRBV4-1 to TRBJ2-2; 9 bases map to TRBD1. Germline-derived CDR1 and CDR2 are MGHRA and YSYEKL. V was clipped by 4 bases and J by 6 bases; unmatched bases: 6. This CDR3 is 15 amino acids long. CDR3 sequence: CASSPRRTGAGELFF. The CDR3 DNA is TGCGCCAGCAGCCCACGCCGGACAGGGGCCGGGGAGCTGTTTTTT.

The chain has TRBV27 and TRBJ2-5; 8 bases map to TRBD1. Germline-derived CDR1 and CDR2 are MNHEY and SMNVEV (reference sequence). The length of the CDR3 is 16 residues. V was pared by 6 bases and J by 6 bases, with 15 bases of the junction left unmatched. In DNA, the CDR3 is TGTGCCAGCAGGAGGACTGGGCAGGGGGCGGTGAAGACCCAGTACTTC. Translation: CASRRTGQGAVKTQYF.